A selection of T cell receptor beta chains follows, all from one sample in a study of blood T cell repertoires in COVID-19. Produced via immunoSEQ multiplex PCR; TCRdb's table is partial and in-frame only. The table shows over 400,000 clones, with 70% to 90% occurring only once. The specimen sequenced was peripheral blood. The receptors stem from a human donor in a cohort sampled during active COVID-19. CDR3s include the opening cysteine and the closing phenylalanine or tryptophan. The D gene is left open where the match is weak. The size of a clone is reported for some rows only, either as once, few or many, or as a class for expanded clones.

d_gene	v_gene	abundance	j_gene	CDR3aa	CDR3nt
TRBD1	TRBV6-1	once	TRBJ1-2	CASSESQGSYGYTF	TGTGCCAGCAGTGAGTCACAGGGGAGCTATGGCTACACCTTC
.	TRBV6-5	.	TRBJ1-2	CASSYAGTSPNYGYTF	TGTGCCAGCAGTTACGCCGGGACATCTCCTAACTATGGCTACACCTTC
.	TRBV7-2	once	TRBJ2-7	CASSHQRAYEQYF	TGTGCCAGCAGCCACCAGAGGGCCTACGAGCAGTACTTC
.	TRBV6-2/TRBV6-3	.	TRBJ2-3	CASSYALGGAESTDTQYF	TGTGCCAGCAGTTATGCCCTCGGGGGAGCGGAAAGCACAGATACGCAGTATTTT
TRBD2	TRBV7-8	.	TRBJ2-2	CASSPISGRSNTGELFF	TGTGCCAGCAGCCCCATTAGCGGGAGGTCGAACACCGGGGAGCTGTTTTTT
.	TRBV7-2	many	TRBJ1-2	CASSSLGHPRWGYTF	TGTGCCAGCAGCTCCTTGGGGCACCCACGGTGGGGCTACACCTTC
TRBD1	TRBV19	.	TRBJ1-5	CASSQGDSSNQPQHF	TGTGCCAGTAGTCAGGGGGACAGTAGCAATCAGCCCCAGCATTTT
TRBD1	TRBV6-1	.	TRBJ1-2	CASSDLTGGARSGYTF	TGTGCCAGCAGTGATCTCACAGGGGGCGCAAGGAGTGGCTACACCTTC
.	TRBV15	.	TRBJ2-5	CATSIAAIQETQYF	TGTGCCACCAGCATCGCCGCGATCCAAGAGACCCAGTACTTC
TRBD1	TRBV5-5	once	TRBJ1-5	CASSFQGETNQPQHF	TGTGCCAGCAGCTTCCAGGGGGAAACCAATCAGCCCCAGCATTTT
.	TRBV11-2	few	TRBJ1-1	CASSLIPGAGRTEAFF	TGTGCCAGCAGCTTAATACCCGGCGCGGGGAGGACTGAAGCTTTCTTT
TRBD1	TRBV5-4	.	TRBJ2-1	CASSSGTGGYNEQFF	TGTGCCAGCAGCTCCGGGACAGGGGGCTACAATGAGCAGTTCTTC
TRBD2	TRBV7-2	few	TRBJ2-7	CASSRTSGSAYEQYF	TGTGCCAGCAGCCGGACTAGCGGGAGTGCCTACGAGCAGTACTTC
TRBD2	TRBV7-2	.	TRBJ2-5	CASSLRGSPGSETQYF	TGTGCCAGCAGCTTACGCGGGAGCCCGGGATCGGAGACCCAGTACTTC
TRBD2	TRBV5-6	.	TRBJ2-7	CASSLRTGHSSGRVGEQYF	TGTGCCAGCAGCCTGAGGACAGGGCATTCGAGCGGGAGGGTAGGAGAGCAGTACTTC
TRBD1	TRBV30	.	TRBJ2-7	CAWSRLGTGTYEQYF	TGTGCCTGGAGTCGGCTTGGGACAGGGACCTACGAGCAGTACTTC
TRBD2	TRBV19	.	TRBJ2-3	CASTLNLAGVNTQYF	TGTGCCAGTACATTGAATCTAGCGGGAGTTAATACGCAGTATTTT
TRBD1	TRBV6-1	.	TRBJ1-3	CASSLTGGGNTIYF	TGTGCCAGCAGCTTAACAGGGGGTGGAAACACCATATATTTT
TRBD2	TRBV4-2	once	TRBJ2-1	CASSQGTSGTYHNEQFF	TGTGCCAGCAGCCAAGGGACTAGCGGCACTTATCACAATGAGCAGTTCTTC
TRBD1	TRBV6-5	.	TRBJ2-7	CASGLDRASPQYF	TGTGCCAGCGGCTTGGACAGGGCGTCCCCACAGTACTTC
TRBD1	TRBV10-3	.	TRBJ1-2	CAISEKDRGYYGYTF	TGTGCCATCAGTGAGAAGGACAGGGGGTACTATGGCTACACCTTC
.	TRBV11-2	.	TRBJ2-7	CASSLVPDSPYEQYF	TGTGCCAGCAGCTTAGTCCCGGACAGTCCGTACGAGCAGTACTTC
.	TRBV7-3	.	TRBJ2-5	CASSFSEETQYF	TGTGCCAGCAGCTTTAGCGAAGAGACCCAGTACTTC
TRBD2	TRBV28	few	TRBJ2-7	CASSILAGGRYEQYF	TGTGCCAGCAGTATCCTAGCGGGAGGGCGGTACGAGCAGTACTTC
TRBD1	TRBV28	.	TRBJ1-2	CASLDNRGDGYTF	TGTGCCAGCCTTGACAACAGGGGAGATGGCTACACCTTC
.	TRBV18	.	TRBJ2-3	CASSPAAERTDTQYF	TGTGCCAGCTCACCAGCGGCAGAGCGCACAGATACGCAGTATTTT
.	TRBV2	.	TRBJ2-5	CASSDRGETQYF	TGTGCCAGCAGTGATCGGGGAGAGACCCAGTACTTC
.	TRBV20-1	.	TRBJ1-2	CSASVARGPDGNYGYTF	TGCAGTGCTAGTGTAGCTCGGGGTCCAGACGGTAACTATGGCTACACCTTC
TRBD2	TRBV4-2	.	TRBJ2-7	CASSQSPPGLAAYEQYF	TGTGCCAGCAGCCAATCCCCTCCGGGACTAGCGGCCTACGAGCAGTACTTC